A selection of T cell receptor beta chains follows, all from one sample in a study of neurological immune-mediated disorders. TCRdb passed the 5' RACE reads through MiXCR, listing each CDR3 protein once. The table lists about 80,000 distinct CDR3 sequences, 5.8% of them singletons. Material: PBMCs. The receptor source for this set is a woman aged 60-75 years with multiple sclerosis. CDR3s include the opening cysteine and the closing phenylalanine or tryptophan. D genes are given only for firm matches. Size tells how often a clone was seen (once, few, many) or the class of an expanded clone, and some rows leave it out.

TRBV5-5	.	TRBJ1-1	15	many	CASSLTVGVGTEAFF	TGTGCCAGCAGCTTGACCGTGGGGGTTGGCACTGAAGCTTTCTTT
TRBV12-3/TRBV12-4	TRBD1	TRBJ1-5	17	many	CASSTIRQGTSNQPQHF	TGTGCCAGCAGTACCATTCGACAGGGTACGAGCAATCAGCCCCAGCATTTT
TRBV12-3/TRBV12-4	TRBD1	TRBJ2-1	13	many	CASRGQGYNEQFF	TGTGCCAGCAGAGGACAGGGGTACAATGAGCAGTTCTTC
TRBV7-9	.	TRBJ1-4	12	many	CASSFGVIELFF	TGTGCCAGCAGCTTTGGGGTAATTGAACTGTTTTTT
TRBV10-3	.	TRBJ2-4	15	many	CATGEVPGAKNIQYF	TGTGCCACTGGGGAGGTCCCTGGGGCCAAAAACATTCAGTACTTC
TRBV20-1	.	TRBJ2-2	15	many	CSARDRIAGTGELFF	TGCAGTGCTAGAGATCGTATAGCAGGAACCGGGGAGCTGTTTTTT
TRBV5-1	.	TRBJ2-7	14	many	CASSARDFFWEQYF	TGCGCCAGCAGCGCCCGGGACTTCTTTTGGGAGCAGTACTTC
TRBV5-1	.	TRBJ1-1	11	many	CASRKRSEAFF	TGCGCCAGCAGAAAACGGAGTGAAGCTTTCTTT
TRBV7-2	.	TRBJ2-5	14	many	CASSPRDLEKTQYF	TGTGCCAGCAGCCCCCGGGACCTAGAGAAGACCCAGTACTTC
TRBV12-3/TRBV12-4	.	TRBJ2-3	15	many	CASRPRPASTDTQYF	TGTGCCAGCAGGCCTCGGCCCGCTAGCACAGATACGCAGTATTTT
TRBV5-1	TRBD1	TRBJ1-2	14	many	CASSRQGGSYGYTF	TGCGCCAGCAGTCGACAGGGAGGGTCTTATGGCTACACCTTC
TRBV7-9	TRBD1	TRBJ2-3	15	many	CASSLPGQGTNTQYF	TGTGCCAGCAGCTTACCGGGACAGGGTACAAATACGCAGTATTTT
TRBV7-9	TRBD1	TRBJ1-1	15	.	CASSSNRGGNTEAFF	TGTGCCAGCAGCTCAAACAGGGGAGGGAACACTGAAGCTTTCTTT
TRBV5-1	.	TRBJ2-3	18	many	CASSLGSGGTPGTDTQYF	TGCGCCAGCAGCTTGGGATCGGGCGGGACCCCGGGAACAGATACGCAGTATTTT
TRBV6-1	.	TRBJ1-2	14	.	CASRSGVPSYGYTF	TGTGCCAGCAGGTCCGGGGTCCCGAGTTATGGCTACACCTTC
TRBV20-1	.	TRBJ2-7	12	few	CSARTSDYEQYF	TGCAGTGCTAGAACTTCGGACTACGAGCAGTACTTC
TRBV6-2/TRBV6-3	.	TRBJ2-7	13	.	CASSYRQVGEQYF	TGTGCCAGCAGTTACCGACAGGTTGGCGAGCAGTACTTC
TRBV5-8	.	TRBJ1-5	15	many	CASSLGQKVNQPQHF	TGTGCCAGCAGCTTGGGACAGAAGGTTAATCAGCCCCAGCATTTT
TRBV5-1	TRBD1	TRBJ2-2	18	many	CASSLAGGQGAQTGELFF	TGCGCCAGCAGCTTGGCCGGGGGACAGGGGGCGCAGACCGGGGAGCTGTTTTTT
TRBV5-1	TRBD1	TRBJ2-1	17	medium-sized	CASSLGGETGAQHEQFF	TGCGCCAGCAGCTTGGGGGGGGAGACAGGGGCCCAGCATGAGCAGTTCTTC
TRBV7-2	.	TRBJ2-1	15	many	CASSRDNPPYNEQFF	TGTGCCAGCAGCCGAGACAACCCCCCCTACAATGAGCAGTTCTTC
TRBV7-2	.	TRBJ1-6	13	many	CASSLNPSSPLHF	TGTGCCAGCAGCTTAAATCCTAGTTCACCCCTCCACTTT
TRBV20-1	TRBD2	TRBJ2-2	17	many	CSARPLSRGAGAGELFF	TGCAGTGCTAGACCTCTTTCGCGGGGGGCGGGAGCCGGGGAGCTGTTTTTT
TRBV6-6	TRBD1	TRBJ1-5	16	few	CASSPPDRGLDQPQHF	TGTGCCAGCAGTCCCCCCGACAGGGGGCTTGATCAGCCCCAGCATTTT
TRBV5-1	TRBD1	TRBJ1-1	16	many	CASSGGQGVLATEAFF	TGCGCCAGCAGCGGGGGACAGGGGGTCCTCGCCACTGAAGCTTTCTTT
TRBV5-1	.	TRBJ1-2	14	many	CASNPDAQNYGYTF	TGCGCCAGCAACCCGGACGCACAGAACTATGGCTACACCTTC
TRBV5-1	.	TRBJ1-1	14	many	CASRLGDLNTEAFF	TGCGCCAGCAGATTAGGGGACTTGAACACTGAAGCTTTCTTT
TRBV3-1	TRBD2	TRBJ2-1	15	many	CASTLGGTQNNEQFF	TGTGCCAGCACGCTCGGGGGGACCCAGAACAATGAGCAGTTCTTC
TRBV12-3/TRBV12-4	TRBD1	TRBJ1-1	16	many	CASSPVPGQKNTEAFF	TGTGCCAGCAGTCCAGTACCGGGACAGAAAAACACTGAAGCTTTCTTT
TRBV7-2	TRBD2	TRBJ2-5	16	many	CASSLTSGGAQETQYF	TGTGCCAGCAGCTTAACTAGCGGGGGGGCCCAAGAGACCCAGTACTTC
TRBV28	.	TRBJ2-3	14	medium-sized	CASSFVAGTDTQYF	TGTGCCAGCAGTTTTGTAGCAGGGACAGATACGCAGTATTTT
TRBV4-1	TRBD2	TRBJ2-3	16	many	CASSHQLAGSTDTQYF	TGCGCCAGCAGCCATCAACTAGCGGGGAGCACAGATACGCAGTATTTT
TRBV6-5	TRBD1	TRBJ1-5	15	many	CASSPDRGGNQPQHF	TGTGCCAGCAGTCCCGACAGGGGAGGCAATCAGCCCCAGCATTTT
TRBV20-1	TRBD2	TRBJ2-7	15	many	CSARFLGQRGDEQYF	TGCAGTGCTAGGTTTCTGGGCCAGCGGGGGGACGAGCAGTACTTC
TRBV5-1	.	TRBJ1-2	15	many	CASSSDFGTQYGYTF	TGCGCCAGCAGCTCAGACTTCGGGACCCAATATGGCTACACCTTC
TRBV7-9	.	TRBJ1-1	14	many	CASSPLGGAIEAFF	TGTGCCAGCAGCCCCTTGGGGGGGGCGATTGAAGCTTTCTTT
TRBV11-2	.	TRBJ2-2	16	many	CASSLLASANTGELFF	TGTGCCAGCAGCTTATTAGCTAGCGCGAACACCGGGGAGCTGTTTTTT
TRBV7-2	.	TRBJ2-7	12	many	CASSLWSSEQYF	TGTGCCAGCAGCTTATGGTCCTCCGAGCAGTACTTC
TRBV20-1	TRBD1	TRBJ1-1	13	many	CSAVRTGNTEAFF	TGCAGTGCCGTTAGGACAGGGAACACTGAAGCTTTCTTT
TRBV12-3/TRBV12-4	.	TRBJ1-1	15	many	CASSPQVAGMTEAFF	TGTGCCAGCAGTCCCCAGGTGGCGGGGATGACTGAAGCTTTCTTT
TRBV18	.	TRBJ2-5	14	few	CASSLDAFQETQYF	TGTGCCAGCTCACTGGACGCTTTCCAAGAGACCCAGTACTTC
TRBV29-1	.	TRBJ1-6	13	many	CSVEESGGSPLHF	TGCAGCGTTGAGGAATCGGGGGGTTCACCCCTCCACTTT
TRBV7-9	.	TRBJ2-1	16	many	CASSLNGFSSYNEQFF	TGTGCCAGCAGCTTAAACGGCTTTAGCTCCTACAATGAGCAGTTCTTC
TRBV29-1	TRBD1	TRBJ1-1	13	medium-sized	CSAEGQGASEAFF	TGCAGCGCCGAAGGACAGGGGGCTTCTGAAGCTTTCTTT
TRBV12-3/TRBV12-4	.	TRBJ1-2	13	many	CASSPGTDYEYTF	TGTGCCAGCAGTCCCGGGACTGATTACGAGTACACTTTC